This TCR beta chain originates from a study of PD-L1 blockade in urothelial cancer. TCRdb keeps only in-frame clones here, not all; method: immunoSEQ multiplex PCR. The sample records tens of thousands of clones, more than 75% being singletons. The V gene's germline CDR1 is SGHDT and CDR2 YYEEEE. The CDR3 consists of 14 residues. After removal of 0 bases from V and 5 bases from J, the junction contained 2 bases not matched to a gene. All patients handed over anywhere from 1 to 8 samples, pretreatment and on-treatment. This sequence was found in a man in his 70s with urothelial cancer. The source material was PBMCs, sampled around atezolizumab (anti-PD-L1) treatment. The rearrangement joins TRBV5-6 to TRBJ1-5; TRBD1 matches 7 bases. CDR3 region: CASSLGQGDQPQHF. The CDR3 region has the DNA TGTGCCAGCAGCTTGGGGCAGGGGGATCAGCCCCAGCATTTT.